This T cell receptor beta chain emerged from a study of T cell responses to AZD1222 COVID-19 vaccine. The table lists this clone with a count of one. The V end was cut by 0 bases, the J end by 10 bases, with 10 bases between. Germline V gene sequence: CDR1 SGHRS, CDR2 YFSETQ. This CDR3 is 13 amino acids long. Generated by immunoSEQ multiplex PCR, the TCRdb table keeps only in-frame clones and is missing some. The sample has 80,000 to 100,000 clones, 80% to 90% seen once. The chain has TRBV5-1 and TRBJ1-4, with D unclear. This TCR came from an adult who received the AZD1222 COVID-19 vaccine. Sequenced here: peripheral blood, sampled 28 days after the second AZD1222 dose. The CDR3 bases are TGCGCCAGCAGCTTGGAGTATCCAATAAAACTGTTTTTT. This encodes CASSLEYPIKLFF.